This record concerns one T cell receptor beta chain sequence. Its antigen is still unknown. These data are taken from a study of cytomegalovirus exposure and HLA in healthy donors. As for the study in general: A previous analysis identified approximately 120 million unique TCR beta sequences derived from around 180 million T cells. Study outcomes and limitations: Across HLA loci, a later analysis found differing TCR association rates, with DRB1 most and HLA-C fewest. Researchers reported in a later analysis that common viral pathogens appeared linked to several top clusters. A later analysis, which compared TCR beta chains of equal frequency, found the HLA-associated ones more clonally expanded.

Germline assignment: CDR1 SGHAT and CDR2 FQNNGV. This CDR3 contains 15 residues. V shed 1 base and J shed 3 bases, with 12 bases lying between them. With 60 Vbeta and 13 Jbeta primers, the PCR was carried out. Produced via immunoSEQ multiplex PCR; TCRdb's table is partial and in-frame only. Seen here are about 75,000 clones, more than 75% observed once, and the top ten hold 1.9%. The sequenced sample was PBMCs. This sequence was found in a man between 18 and 29 years old in good health and CMV-seronegative. The chain joins TRBV11-2 to TRBJ2-5, with D hard to call. In DNA form, the CDR3 reads TGTGCCAGCAGCTTAGGTTCAGGTTACGAAGAGACCCAGTACTTC. Protein: CASSLGSGYEETQYF.